This T cell receptor (beta chain) was obtained from a study of blood T cell repertoires in COVID-19. The method was immunoSEQ multiplex PCR; TCRdb's version includes in-frame clones alone and lacks a portion of them. The repertoire holds hundreds of thousands of clones, approximately 91% seen once, with roughly 0.69% in the top ten. Germline CDR1 LGHDT, CDR2 YNNKEL (reference sequence). The CDR3 extends over 18 amino acids. Germline trimming cut 2 bases from V and 1 base from J; bases unmatched to any gene: 12. This TCR was recovered from a man aged 40-49 years with acute or convalescent COVID-19. Sequencing input: peripheral blood. The rearrangement uses TRBV3-1 (or the pseudogene TRBV3-2) and TRBJ2-5; 8 bases map to TRBD1. The CDR3 coding sequence is TGTGCCAGCAGCCAACGAGGACAGGGAGGTTTTCTCCAAGAGACCCAGTACTTC. It is translated as CASSQRGQGGFLQETQYF.